This T cell receptor beta chain was captured in a study of shared clonotypes between healthy human individuals. Study-wide results and caveats: It was the non-shared clonotypes that had lower generation probabilities than clonotypes shared by all four donors.

Sequencing was at deep level. Sequenced by immunoSEQ multiplex PCR; TCRdb stores in-frame clones only, minus some. This repertoire shows nearly 1 million clones, around 80% found once; its top ten account for 1.5%. Germline CDR1 is LNHNV and CDR2 is YYDKDF (reference sequence). The CDR3 spans 12 residues. The V and J ends lost 3 bases and 7 bases respectively, with 4 bases between them. Comments on this clone: Its target is not known.

The sample comprised memory CD4+ T cells sorted from blood. As to subset: CD45RA-negative fraction. The TCR was taken from a young man in good health. The chain carries TRBV15 and TRBJ1-6; D ambiguous. The CDR3 region has the DNA TGTGCCACCAGCAGTGCAAATTCACCCCTCCACTTT. This encodes CATSSANSPLHF.